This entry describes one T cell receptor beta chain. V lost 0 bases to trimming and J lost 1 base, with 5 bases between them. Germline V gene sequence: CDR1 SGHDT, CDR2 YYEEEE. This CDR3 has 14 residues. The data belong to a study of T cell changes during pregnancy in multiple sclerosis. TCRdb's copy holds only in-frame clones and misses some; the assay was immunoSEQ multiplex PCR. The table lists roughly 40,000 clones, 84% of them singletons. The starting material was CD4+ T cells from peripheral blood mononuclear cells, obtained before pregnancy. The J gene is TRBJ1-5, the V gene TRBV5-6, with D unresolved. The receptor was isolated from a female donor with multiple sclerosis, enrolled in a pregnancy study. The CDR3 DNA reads TGTGCCAGCAGCTTGGCCTTCAGCAATCAGCCCCAGCATTTT. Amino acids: CASSLAFSNQPQHF.